By sample fraction, the clone carrying this TCR beta chain is medium-sized. The antigen is unknown. A read error is likely, as this CDR3 ends without the conserved phenylalanine or tryptophan. The limits of the CDR3 on the DNA are not certain, so only TCRdb's listed CDR3 is given. The CDR3 is made up of 9 amino acids, end residues included. Treg sorting used a CD4+CD25+CD127-/low gate. TRBV12-4/TRBJ1-2 clonotypes were amplified with adaptor-ligated barcode primers. TCRdb processed the multiplex PCR reads anew with MiXCR; each CDR3 protein has one entry. The table shows some 200 distinct CDR3 sequences, with over 6% occurring only once. Study results and limitations: Tumor memory CD4+ T cell TCR gene usage clustered with blood and lymph node memory CD4+ cells and lymph node naive CD4+ cells.

The specimen sequenced was tumor-infiltrating Tregs sorted from the breast tumor. The TCR originated in a female donor with breast cancer. This chain connects TRBV12-3 or TRBV12-4 to TRBJ1-2. CDR3 region: CASSLVVLV.